This section outlines one T cell receptor (beta chain) sequence together with its context. The table came from immunoSEQ multiplex PCR; TCRdb's copy has only in-frame clones and leaves some out. The repertoire holds 75,000 to 90,000 clones, around nine tenths seen once, with over 5.5% in the top ten. The data originate from a study of control samples from healthy donors and cancer patients. Germline V gives CDR1 SGHDT, CDR2 YYEEEE. The CDR3 consists of 13 residues. Trimming left V 0 bases short and J 4 bases short, with 7 bases between. The chain recombines TRBV5-6 with TRBJ1-1; D gene unclear. The receptor was derived from a man between 50 and 59 years old in good health. Material for sequencing was blood. CDR3 sequence (DNA): TGTGCCAGCAGCTTGGCGCGGGCCACTGAAGCTTTCTTT. This codes for CASSLARATEAFF.